Here is one T cell receptor (beta chain) with its context. The antigen remains unidentified. The deep-level immunoSEQ assay was used. Template for every sorted-subset replicate PCR totaled about 200 ng DNA, 30,000 to 35,000 T cell genomes. The protocol was immunoSEQ multiplex PCR, while the TCRdb copy is restricted to in-frame clones and leaves out a portion. The table has roughly 2.5 million clones, over 85% seen once. CDR1 and CDR2 (germline): SEHNR, FQNEAQ (reference sequence). Trimming removed 7 bases from V and 1 base from J, with 24 bases in between. The CDR3 length is 18 residues. The data derive from a study of shared clonotypes between healthy human individuals. Study results and limitations: Generation probabilities were higher for clonotypes shared across all four sorted-subset donors than for unshared ones.

The TCR was taken from a man younger than 30 in good health. The V call is TRBV7-9, the J call TRBJ2-3; D perhaps matches TRBD1 (5 bases). The sequencing sample was made of naive CD4+ T cells sorted from blood. Subset specified: CD45RA+ positively selected. The CDR3 DNA follows: TGTGCCAGCACCGATAGCAGGGCCCTAGGTCGAGGCACAGATACGCAGTATTTT. It encodes CASTDSRALGRGTDTQYF.